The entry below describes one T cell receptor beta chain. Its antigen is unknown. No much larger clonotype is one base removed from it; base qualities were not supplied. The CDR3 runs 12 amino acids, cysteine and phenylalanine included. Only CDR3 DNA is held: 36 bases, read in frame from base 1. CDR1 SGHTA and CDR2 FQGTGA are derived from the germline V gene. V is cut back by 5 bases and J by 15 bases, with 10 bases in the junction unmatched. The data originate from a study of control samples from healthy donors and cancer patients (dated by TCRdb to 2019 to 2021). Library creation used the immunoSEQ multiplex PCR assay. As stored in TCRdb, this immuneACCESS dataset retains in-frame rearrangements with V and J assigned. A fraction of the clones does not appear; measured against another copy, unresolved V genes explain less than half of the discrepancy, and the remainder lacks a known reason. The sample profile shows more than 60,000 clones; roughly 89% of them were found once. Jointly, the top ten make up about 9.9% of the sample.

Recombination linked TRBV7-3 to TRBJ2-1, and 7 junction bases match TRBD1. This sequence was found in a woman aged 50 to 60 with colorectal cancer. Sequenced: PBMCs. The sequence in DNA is TGTGCCAGCAGCCCTGATGGACAGGTCTTGTTCTTC. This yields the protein CASSPDGQVLFF.